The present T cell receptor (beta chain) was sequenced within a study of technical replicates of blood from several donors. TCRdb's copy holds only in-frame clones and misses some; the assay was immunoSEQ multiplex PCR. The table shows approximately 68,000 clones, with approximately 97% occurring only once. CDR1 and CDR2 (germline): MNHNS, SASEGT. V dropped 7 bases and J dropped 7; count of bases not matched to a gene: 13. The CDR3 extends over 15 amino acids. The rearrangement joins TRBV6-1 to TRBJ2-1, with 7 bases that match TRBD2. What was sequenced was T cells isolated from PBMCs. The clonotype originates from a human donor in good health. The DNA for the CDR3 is TGTGCCAGCACCTACCTGTGGGAGGGCCGTAATGAGCAGTTCTTC. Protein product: CASTYLWEGRNEQFF.